This T cell receptor (beta chain) appears in the sequencing data of a study of cytomegalovirus exposure and HLA in healthy donors. Points from the study as a whole: Rare TCR sequences predominated, though certain public TCRs were found in many donors. Researchers counted around 180 TCR beta chains as cytomegalovirus-associated.

V lost 2 bases to trimming and J lost 5 bases; unmatched junction nucleotides: 11. This CDR3 region has 16 residues. Per the germline V gene, CDR1 is SGHVS and CDR2 is FNYEAQ. Assay used: immunoSEQ multiplex PCR; TCRdb lists only in-frame clones, some missing. Here the sample spans approximately 130,000 clones, over 65% being singletons. As concerns this clone: What it binds is not known.

The donors were members of the validation cohort, which comprised roughly 130 subjects and was separate from the first cohort of fewer than 700 subjects. This chain uses TRBV7-6 with TRBJ2-5; 7 bases are a match to TRBD2. Sequences were obtained from PBMCs. The receptor's source is a woman aged 25-40 years in good health and CMV-seronegative. CDR3 residues: CASSLILGGGDETQYF. The CDR3 DNA is TGTGCCAGCAGCTTAATCTTGGGCGGGGGTGACGAGACCCAGTACTTC.